This entry is about one T cell receptor (beta chain). This clone occurred once. Its antigen target is currently unknown. No base quality information exists; no much larger clone differs at one position. The data belong to a study of PD-1 blockade in classical Hodgkin lymphoma (dated by TCRdb to between 2020 and 2021). Turning to the overall study: A peripheral blood immune signature of response to PD-1 blockade in classical Hodgkin lymphoma was defined using TCR beta sequencing and CyTOF. What the work shows at the level of the full study, not this receptor alone: The study was restricted to a single clinical trial cohort, and the causes of repertoire differences, possibly disease activity or prior therapy, were left undefined. Baseline TCR diversity was reported to be lower in newly diagnosed patients than in healthy donors and to be lower still in relapsed/refractory patients.

What the time point label conveys for this sample: newly diagnosed, previously untreated cHL patient sample. CD4+ T cells were purified from thawed PBMCs by magnetic negative selection with a Miltenyi CD4+ T cell isolation kit. PBMCs from patients with newly diagnosed, previously untreated classical Hodgkin lymphoma were sequenced as a comparison group for the relapsed/refractory trial patients. Peripheral blood was collected in 8 mL Vacutainer Cell Preparation Tubes, from which PBMCs were isolated by centrifugation and then cryopreserved. Purified CD4+ and CD8+ fractions were prepared only for cases where an additional PBMC sample was available. Magnetically labelled cells were depleted on LS columns in a quadroMACS separator, and the flow-through was collected as the purified fraction. Taken from the germline V gene, the CDR1 and CDR2 loops are SGHRS and YFSETQ. For this chain, trimming is 4 bases at the V end and 8 bases at the J end, and the number of junction bases without a gene match is 12. The CDR3, from cysteine to phenylalanine, totals 15 residues. Only CDR3 DNA is held: 45 bases, read in frame from base 1.

Genomic DNA was extracted with the Qiagen DNeasy kit from unsorted PBMCs and from negatively selected CD4+ and CD8+ fractions. Amplification of TCR beta CDR3 regions was done by immunoSEQ multiplex PCR with primers that anneal to V and J segments. A synthetic immune receptor repertoire was used to minimize amplification bias, and remaining bias was computationally removed after sequencing. Regarding the original processing steps: Repertoire diversity was quantified as the Shannon entropy index using custom Python scripts. The unsorted, CD4+ and CD8+ repertoires were each analyzed separately, with the exception of combined analyses, where CD4+ and CD8+ sequences were merged in silico. Entries here come from immuneACCESS through TCRdb and include only in-frame sequences with V and J called. Some clones fail to appear in such tables; in the studies checked, an unresolved V gene covers under half of the shortfall, and the cause of the remainder is unknown. The DNA was the basis for D and trimming; V, J and clone size are from that table. The sample table shows approximately 35,000 clones, and more than 85% are seen once. Around 0.2% of the sample belongs to the ten largest clones.

The source material was CD4+ T cells from blood. The chain employs TRBV5-1 and TRBJ1-2; a stretch of 9 junction bases matches TRBD1. The source is a human donor with classical Hodgkin lymphoma. CDR3 loop: CASSATEGQGQGYTF. The nucleotide sequence is given as TGCGCCAGCAGCGCAACCGAGGGACAGGGTCAAGGCTACACCTTC.